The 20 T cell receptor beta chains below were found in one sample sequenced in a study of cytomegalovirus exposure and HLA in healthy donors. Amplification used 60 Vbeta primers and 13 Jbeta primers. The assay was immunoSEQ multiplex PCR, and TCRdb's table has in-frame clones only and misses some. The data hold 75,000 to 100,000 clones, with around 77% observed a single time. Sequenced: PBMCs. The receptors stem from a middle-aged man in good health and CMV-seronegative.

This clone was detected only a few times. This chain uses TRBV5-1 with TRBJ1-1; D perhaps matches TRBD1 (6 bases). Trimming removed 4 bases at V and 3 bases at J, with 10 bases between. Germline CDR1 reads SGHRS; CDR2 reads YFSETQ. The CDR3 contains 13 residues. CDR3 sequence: CASSADRYTEAFF. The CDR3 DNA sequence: TGCGCCAGCAGCGCAGACAGGTACACTGAAGCTTTCTTT. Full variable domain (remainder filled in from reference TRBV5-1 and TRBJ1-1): KAGVTQTPRYLIKTRGQQVTLSCSPISGHRSVSWYQQTPGQGLQFLFEYFSETQRNKGNFPGRFSGRQFSNSRSEMNVSTLELGDSALYLCASSADRYTEAFFGQGTRLTVV.

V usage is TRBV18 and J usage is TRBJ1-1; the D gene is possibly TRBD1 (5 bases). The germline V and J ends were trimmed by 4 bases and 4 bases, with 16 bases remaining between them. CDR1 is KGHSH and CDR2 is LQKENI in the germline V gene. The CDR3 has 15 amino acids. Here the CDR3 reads CASSLSPPGGTEAFF. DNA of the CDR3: TGTGCCAGCTCACTTTCCCCGCCCGGGGGCACTGAAGCTTTCTTT.

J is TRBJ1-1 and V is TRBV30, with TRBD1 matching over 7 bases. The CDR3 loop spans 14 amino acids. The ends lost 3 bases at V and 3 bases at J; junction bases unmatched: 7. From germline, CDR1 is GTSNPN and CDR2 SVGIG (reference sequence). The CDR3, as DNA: TGTGCCTGGAGAGACCGACAGGGATACACTGAAGCTTTCTTT. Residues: CAWRDRQGYTEAFF. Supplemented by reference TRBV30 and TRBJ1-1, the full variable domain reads SQTIHQWPATLVQPVGSPLSLECTVEGTSNPNLYWYRQAAGRGLQLLFYSVGIGQISSEVPQNLSASRPQDRQFILSSKKLLLSDSGFYLCAWRDRQGYTEAFFGQGTRLTVV.

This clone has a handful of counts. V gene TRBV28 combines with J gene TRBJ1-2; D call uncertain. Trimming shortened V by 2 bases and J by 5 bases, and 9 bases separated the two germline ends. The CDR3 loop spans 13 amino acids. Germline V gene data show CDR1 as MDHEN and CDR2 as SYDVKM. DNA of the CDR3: TGTGCCAGCAGTTTAACCCAGGTTTATGGCTACACCTTC. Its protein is CASSLTQVYGYTF.

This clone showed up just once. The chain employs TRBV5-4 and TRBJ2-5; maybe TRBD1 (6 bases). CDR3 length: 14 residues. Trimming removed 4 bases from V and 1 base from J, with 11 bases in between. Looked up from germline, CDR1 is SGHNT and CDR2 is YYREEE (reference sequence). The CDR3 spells CASSLGTLQETQYF. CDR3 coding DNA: TGTGCCAGCAGCCTAGGGACACTCCAAGAGACCCAGTACTTC. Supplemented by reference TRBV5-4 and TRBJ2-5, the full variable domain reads ETGVTQSPTHLIKTRGQQVTLRCSSQSGHNTVSWYQQALGQGPQFIFQYYREEENGRGNFPPRFSGLQFPNYSSELNVNALELDDSALYLCASSLGTLQETQYFGPGTRLLVL.

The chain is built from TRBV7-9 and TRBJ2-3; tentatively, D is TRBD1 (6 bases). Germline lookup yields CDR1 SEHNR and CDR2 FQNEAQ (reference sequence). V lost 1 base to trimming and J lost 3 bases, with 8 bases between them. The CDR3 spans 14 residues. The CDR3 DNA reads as TGTGCCAGCAGCTTAGGAACAGGGACAGATACGCAGTATTTT. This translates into CASSLGTGTDTQYF.

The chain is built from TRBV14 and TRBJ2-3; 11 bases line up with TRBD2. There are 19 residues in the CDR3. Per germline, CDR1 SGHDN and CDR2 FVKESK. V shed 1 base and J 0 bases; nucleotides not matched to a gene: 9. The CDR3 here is CASSQGRTSGLISTDTQYF. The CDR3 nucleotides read TGTGCCAGCAGCCAAGGGAGGACTAGCGGGCTCATTAGCACAGATACGCAGTATTTT.

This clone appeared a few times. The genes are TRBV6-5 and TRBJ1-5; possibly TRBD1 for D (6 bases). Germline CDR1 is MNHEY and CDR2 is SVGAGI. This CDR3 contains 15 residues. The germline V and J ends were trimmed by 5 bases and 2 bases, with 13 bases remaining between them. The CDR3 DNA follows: TGTGCCAGCAGTCAGGACAGAGGGGGCAATCAGCCCCAGCATTTT. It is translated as CASSQDRGGNQPQHF.

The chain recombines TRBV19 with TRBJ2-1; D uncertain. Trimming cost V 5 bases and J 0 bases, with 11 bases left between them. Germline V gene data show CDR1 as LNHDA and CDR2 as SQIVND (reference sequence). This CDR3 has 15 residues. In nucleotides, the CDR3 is TGTGCCAGTAGTCTATCACCAAGCTCCTACAATGAGCAGTTCTTC. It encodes CASSLSPSSYNEQFF.

CDR3 sequence: CASSGQVLNTEAFF. CDR3 nucleotide sequence: TGTGCCAGCAGCGGACAGGTTCTGAACACTGAAGCTTTCTTT. This chain links TRBV9 with TRBJ1-1; a possible D gene is TRBD1 (6 bases). Trimming removed 3 bases at V and 0 bases at J, with 9 bases between. CDR3 length equals 14 residues. Germline V gene sequence: CDR1 SGDLS, CDR2 YYNGEE.

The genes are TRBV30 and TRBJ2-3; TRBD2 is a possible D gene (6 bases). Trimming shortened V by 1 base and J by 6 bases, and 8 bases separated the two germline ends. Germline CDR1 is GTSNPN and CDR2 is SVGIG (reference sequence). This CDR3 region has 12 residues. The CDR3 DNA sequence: TGTGCCTGGAGTGGGGCGGGGGATACGCAGTATTTT. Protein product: CAWSGAGDTQYF.

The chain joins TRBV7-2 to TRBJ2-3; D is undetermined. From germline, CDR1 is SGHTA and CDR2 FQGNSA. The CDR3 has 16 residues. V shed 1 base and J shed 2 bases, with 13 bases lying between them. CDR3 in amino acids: CASSLGQSRITDTQYF. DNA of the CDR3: TGTGCCAGCAGCTTAGGTCAAAGCCGAATCACAGATACGCAGTATTTT.

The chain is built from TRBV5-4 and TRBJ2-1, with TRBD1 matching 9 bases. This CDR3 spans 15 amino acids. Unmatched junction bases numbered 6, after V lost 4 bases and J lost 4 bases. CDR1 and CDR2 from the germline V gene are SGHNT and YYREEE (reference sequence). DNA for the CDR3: TGTGCCAGCAGCGCGGGGACAGGGCTGTACAATGAGCAGTTCTTC. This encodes CASSAGTGLYNEQFF.

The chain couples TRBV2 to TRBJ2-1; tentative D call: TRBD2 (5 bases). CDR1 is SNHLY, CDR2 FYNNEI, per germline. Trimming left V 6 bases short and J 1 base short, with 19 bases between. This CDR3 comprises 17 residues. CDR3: CASRLALAGGSYNEQFF. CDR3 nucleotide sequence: TGTGCCAGCAGGCTTGCCCTGGCGGGTGGTTCCTACAATGAGCAGTTCTTC.

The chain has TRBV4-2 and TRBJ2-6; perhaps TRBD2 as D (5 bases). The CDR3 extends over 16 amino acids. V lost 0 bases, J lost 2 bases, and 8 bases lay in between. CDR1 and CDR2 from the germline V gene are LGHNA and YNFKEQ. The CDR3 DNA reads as TGTGCCAGCAGCCAAGAAGACGGGGCTGGGGCCAACGTCCTGACTTTC. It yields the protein CASSQEDGAGANVLTF.

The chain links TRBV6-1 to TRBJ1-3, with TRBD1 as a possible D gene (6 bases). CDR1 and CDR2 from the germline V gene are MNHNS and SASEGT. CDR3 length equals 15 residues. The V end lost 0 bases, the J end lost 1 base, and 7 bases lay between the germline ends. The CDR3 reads CASSEAQGSGNTIYF. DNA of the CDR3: TGTGCCAGCAGTGAAGCGCAGGGGTCTGGAAACACCATATATTTT.

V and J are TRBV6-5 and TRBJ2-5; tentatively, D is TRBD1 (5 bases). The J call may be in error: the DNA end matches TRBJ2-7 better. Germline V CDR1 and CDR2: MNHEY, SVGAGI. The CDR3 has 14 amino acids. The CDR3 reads CASRTTGRTYEQYF. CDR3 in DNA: TGTGCCAGCAGAACCACAGGCAGAACCTACGAGCAGTACTTC.

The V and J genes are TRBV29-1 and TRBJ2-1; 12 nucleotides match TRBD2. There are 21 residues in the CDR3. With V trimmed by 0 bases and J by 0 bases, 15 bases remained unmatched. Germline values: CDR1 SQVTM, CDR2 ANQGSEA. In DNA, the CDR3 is TGCAGCGTTGAAGATCGGGGCACTACTAGCGGGGGGCCTAGCTCCTACAATGAGCAGTTCTTC. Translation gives CSVEDRGTTSGGPSSYNEQFF.

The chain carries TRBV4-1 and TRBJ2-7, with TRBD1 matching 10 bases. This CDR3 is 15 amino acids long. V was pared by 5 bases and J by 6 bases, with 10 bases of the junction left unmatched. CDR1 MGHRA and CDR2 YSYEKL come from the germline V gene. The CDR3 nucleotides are TGCGCCAGCAGCATTCCGGGACAGGGGTTTTCCGAGCAGTACTTC. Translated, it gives CASSIPGQGFSEQYF.

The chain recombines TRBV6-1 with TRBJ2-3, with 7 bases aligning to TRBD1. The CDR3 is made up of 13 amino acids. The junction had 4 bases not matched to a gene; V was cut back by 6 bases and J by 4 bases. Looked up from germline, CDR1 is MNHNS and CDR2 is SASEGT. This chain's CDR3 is CASRTTGPDTQYF. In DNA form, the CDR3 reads TGTGCCAGCAGGACGACAGGGCCAGATACGCAGTATTTT.